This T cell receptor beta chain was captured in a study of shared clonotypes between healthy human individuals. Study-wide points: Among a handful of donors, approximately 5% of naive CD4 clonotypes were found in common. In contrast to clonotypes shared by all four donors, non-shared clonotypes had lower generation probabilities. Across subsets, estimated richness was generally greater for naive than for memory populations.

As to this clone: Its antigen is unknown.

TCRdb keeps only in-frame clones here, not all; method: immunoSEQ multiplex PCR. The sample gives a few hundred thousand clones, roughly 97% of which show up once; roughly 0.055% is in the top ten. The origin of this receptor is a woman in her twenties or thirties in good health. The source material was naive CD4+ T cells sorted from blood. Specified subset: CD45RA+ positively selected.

The CDR3 here is CAISESGQGAGEQFF. The CDR3 coding sequence is TGTGCCATCAGTGAGTCGGGACAGGGGGCAGGTGAGCAGTTCTTC. The V call is TRBV10-3, the J call TRBJ2-1, with 12 bases aligning to TRBD1. The germline gives CDR1 ENHRY, CDR2 SYGVKD. V shed 0 bases, J shed 9 bases, and the junction held 3 bases outside the gene matches. The CDR3 length is 15 residues.